The next 8 T cell receptor beta chains were all read from a single sample in a study of human T cells and chemical hapten exposure. TCRdb itself ran the RACE reads through MiXCR, one entry per CDR3 protein. The table shows about 49,000 distinct CDR3 sequences, with about 9% occurring only once. Sample time point: patch test 1, 2 weeks after DPC sensitization. Treatment defined: therapeutic diphenylcyclopropenone sensitization with weekly scalp DPC. Sequences were derived from whole blood, sampled in connection with sensitization to the hapten diphenylcyclopropenone (DPC). Receptors were obtained from a woman between 50 and 59 years old with alopecia areata. Some clones in this sample may be carry-over from other donors' samples.

This clonotype was counted many times. The V gene is TRBV9, the J gene TRBJ2-5; 12 bases are shared with TRBD2. The CDR3 is made up of 16 amino acids. V lost 3 bases to trimming and J lost 4 bases; unmatched junction nucleotides: 7. Germline-derived CDR1 and CDR2 are SGDLS and YYNGEE. Here the CDR3 DNA reads TGTGCCAGCAGCGCCCGACTAGCGGGAGTAGGAGAGACCCAGTACTTC. Amino acid sequence: CASSARLAGVGETQYF.

This clonotype has ten or more counts. This chain joins TRBV28 and TRBJ1-3, with 9 positions matching TRBD1. Trimming took 7 bases from V and 2 from J; bases not matched to a gene: 6. This CDR3 spans 15 amino acids. CDR1 is MDHEN, CDR2 SYDVKM, per germline. This CDR3 is CASNLQGAPGNTIYF. Written as DNA, the CDR3 is TGTGCCAGCAACCTACAGGGGGCTCCTGGAAACACCATATATTTT.

This clonotype has a handful of counts. The rearrangement links TRBV20-1 to TRBJ2-1; 8 nucleotides line up with TRBD2. Looked up from germline, CDR1 is DFQATT and CDR2 is SNEGSKA (reference sequence). The CDR3 runs 19 residues. Trimming removed 0 bases from V and 0 bases from J; junction bases left unmatched: 13. For the CDR3, the DNA is TGCAGTGCTAGAGAAGGACTAGCCCTCAGGCAGAGCTCCTACAATGAGCAGTTCTTC. It translates to CSAREGLALRQSSYNEQFF.

This clonotype was picked up many times. The CDR3: CASSPTASSGANVLTF. CDR3 bases: TGTGCCAGCTCACCGACAGCGAGCTCTGGGGCCAACGTCCTGACTTTC. The gene calls are TRBV18 and TRBJ2-6; TRBD1 is a possible D gene (5 bases). Trimming shortened V by 3 bases and J by 0 bases, and 9 bases separated the two germline ends. Germline CDR1 and CDR2: KGHSH and LQKENI. There are 16 residues in the CDR3. The full variable domain, in which reference TRBV18 and TRBJ2-6 provide the parts outside the CDR3, is NAGVMQNPRHLVRRRGQEARLRCSPMKGHSHVYWYRQLPEEGLKFMVYLQKENIIDESGMPKERFSAEFPKEGPSILRIQQVVRGDSAAYFCASSPTASSGANVLTFGAGSRLTVL.

In its sample, this clonotype was seen many times. The chain recombines TRBV7-9 with TRBJ2-1; D is uncertain. V was clipped by 8 bases and J by 0 bases, with 17 bases between them. The CDR3 covers 16 residues. Germline V gene lookup returns CDR1 SEHNR and CDR2 FQNEAQ (reference sequence). CDR3 loop: CASGDFTRSSYNEQFF. CDR3 nucleotides: TGTGCCAGCGGAGATTTTACCCGGAGCTCCTACAATGAGCAGTTCTTC.

This clonotype has ten or more counts. The rearrangement joins TRBV27 to TRBJ2-3; TRBD2 aligns across 8 bases. The germline CDR1 and CDR2 sequences are MNHEY and SMNVEV (reference sequence). This CDR3 comprises 15 residues. Losses at the gene ends were 3 bases for V and 4 bases for J; bases not matched to a gene: 6. The CDR3 sequence is CASSFSAGVSDTQYF. In DNA form, the CDR3 reads TGTGCCAGCAGTTTTTCAGCGGGAGTTTCAGATACGCAGTATTTT.

This clonotype was observed many times. This sequence joins TRBV11-2 and TRBJ2-3, with a possible D match to TRBD2 (5 bases). The CDR3 is 15 amino acids. V lost 1 base and J 4 bases, leaving 12 bases between the germline ends. Germline V gene lookup returns CDR1 SGHAT and CDR2 FQNNGV. DNA for the CDR3: TGTGCCAGCAGCTTAGCGGGGAATGAGGCAGATACGCAGTATTTT. This codes for CASSLAGNEADTQYF.

The chain carries TRBV19 and TRBJ1-5; the match to TRBD1 covers 9 bases. Germline values: CDR1 LNHDA, CDR2 SQIVND (reference sequence). J was trimmed by 6 bases and V by 4 bases; bases with no gene match: 10. The CDR3 extends over 16 amino acids. Written as DNA, the CDR3 is TGTGCCAGTAGTAGGGGACCGGGACAGGGACGTCAGCCCCAGCATTTT. This encodes CASSRGPGQGRQPQHF.